These 3 T cell receptor beta chains share one sample of origin, sequenced in a study of cytomegalovirus exposure and HLA in healthy donors. PCR used 60 Vbeta primers and 13 Jbeta primers. The repertoire was sequenced with immunoSEQ multiplex PCR; TCRdb's copy has only in-frame clones and lacks some. The data show 100,000 to 150,000 clones, 8.9% seen once. Sequencing used PBMCs. All receptors derive from a woman in her thirties or forties in good health and CMV-seropositive.

In this sample, this clone turned up a few times. The V call is TRBV5-1, the J call TRBJ2-2; D unresolved. The CDR3 spans 14 residues. CDR1 and CDR2 (germline): SGHRS, YFSETQ. V lost 4 bases and J 5 bases, leaving 12 bases between the germline ends. The CDR3 reads CASSPRTETGELFF. In DNA form, the CDR3 reads TGCGCCAGCAGCCCGCGAACAGAAACCGGGGAGCTGTTTTTT. The whole variable domain, remainder taken from reference TRBV5-1 and TRBJ2-2, is KAGVTQTPRYLIKTRGQQVTLSCSPISGHRSVSWYQQTPGQGLQFLFEYFSETQRNKGNFPGRFSGRQFSNSRSEMNVSTLELGDSALYLCASSPRTETGELFFGEGSRLTVL.

This clone was seen a few times. This sequence joins TRBV11-3 and TRBJ1-2; 9 nucleotides match TRBD1. Unmatched junction bases numbered 7, after V lost 4 bases and J lost 7 bases. CDR1 and CDR2 (germline): SGHNT, YENEEA. This CDR3 is built from 14 residues. Written as DNA, the CDR3 is TGTGCCAGCAGCTCAGGGACAGGGAGTGTTGGCTACACCTTC. It codes for CASSSGTGSVGYTF. The entire variable domain, with the rest obtained from reference TRBV11-3 and TRBJ1-2, is as follows: EAGVVQSPRYKIIEKKQPVAFWCNPISGHNTLYWYLQNLGQGPELLIRYENEEAVDDSQLPKDRFSAERLKGVDSTLKIQPAELGDSAVYLCASSSGTGSVGYTFGSGTRLTVV.

This chain joins TRBV10-3 and TRBJ1-1, with a possible D match to TRBD1 (6 bases). V was cut by 2 bases and J by 3 bases, with 10 bases left in between. The CDR3 is 14 amino acids. CDR1 ENHRY and CDR2 SYGVKD come from the germline V gene. The DNA of the CDR3 is TGTGCCATCAGTGAGGCAGGGGTTGACACTGAAGCTTTCTTT. Translation gives CAISEAGVDTEAFF.